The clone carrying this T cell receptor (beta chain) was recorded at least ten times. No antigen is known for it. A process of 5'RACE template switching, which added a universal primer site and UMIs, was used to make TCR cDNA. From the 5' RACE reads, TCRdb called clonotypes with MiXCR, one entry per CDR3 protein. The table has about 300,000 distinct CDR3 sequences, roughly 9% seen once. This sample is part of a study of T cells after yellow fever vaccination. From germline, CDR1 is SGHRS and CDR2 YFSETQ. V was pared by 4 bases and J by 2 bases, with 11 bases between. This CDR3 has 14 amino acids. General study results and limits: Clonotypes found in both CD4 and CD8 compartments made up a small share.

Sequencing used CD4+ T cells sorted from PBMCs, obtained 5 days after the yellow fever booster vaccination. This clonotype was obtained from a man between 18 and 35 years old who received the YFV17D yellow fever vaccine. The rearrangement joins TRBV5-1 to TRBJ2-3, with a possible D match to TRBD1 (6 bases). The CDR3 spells CASSIGDTTDTQYF. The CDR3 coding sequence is TGCGCCAGCAGCATAGGGGACACCACAGATACGCAGTATTTT.